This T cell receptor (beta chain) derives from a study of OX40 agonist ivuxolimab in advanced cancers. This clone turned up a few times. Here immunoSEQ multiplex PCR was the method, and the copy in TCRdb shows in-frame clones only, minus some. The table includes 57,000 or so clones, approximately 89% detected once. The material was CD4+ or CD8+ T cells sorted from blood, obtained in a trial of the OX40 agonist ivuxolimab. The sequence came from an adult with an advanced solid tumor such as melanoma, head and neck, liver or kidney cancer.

In nucleotides, the CDR3 is TGTGCCATCACCCCGGACGGATCCTACGAGCAGTACTTC. The encoded protein is CAITPDGSYEQYF. V usage is TRBV10-3 and J usage is TRBJ2-7; D not resolved. The length of the CDR3 is 13 residues. Per germline, CDR1 ENHRY and CDR2 SYGVKD. The V and J ends lost 7 bases and 1 base respectively, with 11 bases between them.